This passage covers 15 T cell receptor beta chains from one sample sequenced in a study of monozygotic twins with inflammatory bowel disease. TCRdb re-called the 5' RACE reads; one entry per CDR3 protein, DNA not given. The repertoire table contains around 410,000 distinct CDR3 sequences. The sequenced material came from blood. The receptors originated from a human donor with ulcerative colitis or Crohn's disease, or a healthy co-twin of an affected twin (not recorded which).

The V call is TRBV27, the J call TRBJ1-1; TCRdb indicates TRBD1, and absent DNA this call remains unverified. The CDR3 has 14 amino acids. The germline CDR1 and CDR2 sequences are MNHEY and SMNVEV (reference sequence). The CDR3 region is CASSLRDRNTEAFF.

The rearrangement links TRBV28 to TRBJ1-2; TCRdb returns TRBD1, unconfirmable since there is no DNA. Germline V gene lookup returns CDR1 MDHEN and CDR2 SYDVKM. This CDR3 comprises 15 residues. The CDR3 spells CASSLTSRVVYGYTF.

This CDR3 is CASSPPIGKKTQYF. The V gene is TRBV18, the J gene TRBJ2-5. Germline V gives CDR1 KGHSH, CDR2 LQKENI. The CDR3 loop spans 14 amino acids.

The chain is built from TRBV7-6 and TRBJ2-3. This CDR3 is 15 amino acids long. CDR1 and CDR2 from the germline V gene are SGHVS and FNYEAQ. CDR3 sequence reads: CASSLLTIGADTQYF.

This chain joins TRBV20-1 and TRBJ2-1; TCRdb's D call of TRBD2 is untestable without DNA. The CDR3 is 15 residues long. Germline V lookup: CDR1 DFQATT, CDR2 SNEGSKA (reference sequence). The CDR3 is CSARDWGTGYSEQFF.

The rearrangement joins TRBV11-2 to TRBJ1-1. The CDR3 loop spans 14 amino acids. Germline V gives CDR1 SGHAT, CDR2 FQNNGV. The CDR3 here is CASSLTEMNTEAFF.

The gene calls are TRBV15 and TRBJ1-4. The CDR3 has 15 amino acids. Germline V gene sequence: CDR1 LNHNV, CDR2 YYDKDF (reference sequence). The chain's CDR3 is CATRVYGQPDEKLFF.

The genes are TRBV10-3 and TRBJ2-7; the TCRdb call, TRBD2, lacks DNA for checking. Germline CDR1 is ENHRY and CDR2 is SYGVKD. The CDR3 runs to 14 residues. This CDR3 reads CAISAQGLGYEQYF.

The chain employs TRBV5-1 and TRBJ2-2; with no DNA, the TCRdb D assignment of TRBD1 cannot be verified. The CDR3 is 15 residues long. Germline V CDR1 and CDR2: SGHRS, YFSETQ. The CDR3 is CASSLEQGGPIPLFF.

The rearrangement uses TRBV10-3 and TRBJ2-1; the D call of TRBD1 rests on TCRdb alone, since no DNA is present to check it. Germline values: CDR1 ENHRY, CDR2 SYGVKD. The CDR3 is made up of 15 amino acids. This CDR3 is CAISGPGQGYNEQFF.

The rearrangement links TRBV2 to TRBJ2-7. The CDR3 runs 14 residues. The germline V gene has CDR1 SNHLY and CDR2 FYNNEI. This CDR3 is CASRSTQGTYEQYF.

CDR3 protein: CASTGTEGLNGYTF. This chain links TRBV5-1 with TRBJ1-2; TCRdb designates TRBD1, a call that cannot be tested without DNA. Per the germline V gene, CDR1 is SGHRS and CDR2 is YFSETQ. The CDR3 spans 14 residues.

The chain links TRBV3-1 to TRBJ2-7. Per germline, CDR1 LGHDT and CDR2 YNNKEL (reference sequence). The CDR3 has 13 amino acids. CDR3 in amino acids: CASSQATNYEQYF.

The chain has TRBV5-1 and TRBJ1-5. Germline V gives CDR1 SGHRS, CDR2 YFSETQ. There are 16 residues in the CDR3. The CDR3 here is CASLNRLCYSNQPQHF. The variable domain in full, completed from reference TRBV5-1 and TRBJ1-5, reads KAGVTQTPRYLIKTRGQQVTLSCSPISGHRSVSWYQQTPGQGLQFLFEYFSETQRNKGNFPGRFSGRQFSNSRSEMNVSTLELGDSALYLCASLNRLCYSNQPQHFGDGTRLSIL.

The rearrangement uses TRBV15 and TRBJ2-1; TCRdb reports TRBD2, a call that lacks DNA to check it against. The V gene's germline CDR1 is LNHNV and CDR2 YYDKDF (reference sequence). CDR3 size: 16 residues. The CDR3 sequence: CATSRDRGTSGSEQFF.